Listed below are T cell receptor beta chains from one sample, sequenced in a study of T cells in Graves' hyperthyroidism and ophthalmopathy. TCRdb recomputed calls from the multiplex PCR reads with MiXCR, one row per CDR3 protein. The sample lists 250,000 to 300,000 distinct CDR3 sequences; roughly 18% were seen once. Sequencing was carried out using blood. The source of these receptors is a man aged 50 to 60 with Graves' ophthalmopathy. The CDR3 runs from the conserved cysteine through the conserved F or W. Each record gives: V gene, clone size, J gene, D gene, CDR3 DNA, CDR3 protein. D genes are given only for firm matches. Clone size is given for some rows only: seen once, a few or many times, or a class if the clone is expanded.

>TRBV28|few|TRBJ1-1|TRBD1
TGTGCCAGCAGCTGGGACAGGTTGAACACTGAAGCTTTCTTT
CASSWDRLNTEAFF
>TRBV19|many|TRBJ1-1|-
TGTGCCAGTACAGGGAACACTGAAGCTTTCTTT
CASTGNTEAFF
>TRBV6-1|-|TRBJ1-2|TRBD1
TGTGCCAGCAGACAAATAACAGGGGGAGCTAACTATGGCTACACCTTC
CASRQITGGANYGYTF
>TRBV3-1|many|TRBJ1-1|-
TGTGCCAGCAGCCAAGATCCCGCGGGAGAAGCTTTCTTT
CASSQDPAGEAFF
>TRBV19|-|TRBJ1-1|-
TGTGCCAGTAGTAGGAGACGGGAAAAAATGAACACTGAAGCTTTCTTT
CASSRRREKMNTEAFF
>TRBV28|many|TRBJ1-2|-
TGTGCCAGCAGTTTTGGGGGATCGAGAGCTAACTATGGCTACACCTTC
CASSFGGSRANYGYTF
>TRBV5-1|-|TRBJ2-1|TRBD2
TGCGCCAGCAGCTTTGGCGGGAGGGCCATGGATGAGCAGTTCTTC
CASSFGGRAMDEQFF
>TRBV30|many|TRBJ2-1|-
TGTGCCTGGAGTGTAAGCCCCGCACAGTTCTTC
CAWSVSPAQFF
>TRBV7-3|many|TRBJ2-7|TRBD1
TGTGCCAGCAGCCTAACGACAGGGGGCGCCTACGAGCAGTACTTC
CASSLTTGGAYEQYF
>TRBV3-1|many|TRBJ2-7|-
TGTGCCAGCAGCCAAGAGCCGGGACCTAATTACGAGCAGTACTTC
CASSQEPGPNYEQYF
>TRBV11-2|many|TRBJ2-3|TRBD1
TGTGCCAGCAGCTTGGGACAGGGGAATTCAGATACGCAGTATTTT
CASSLGQGNSDTQYF
>TRBV28|many|TRBJ1-1|-
TGTGCCAGCAGTTTTGGCACGAACACTGAAGCTTTCTTT
CASSFGTNTEAFF
>TRBV6-1|-|TRBJ2-7|TRBD2
TGTGCCAGCAGTCGCGGGACTAGCCCCACCTACGAGCAGTACTTC
CASSRGTSPTYEQYF
>TRBV2|few|TRBJ1-1|TRBD1
TGTGCCAGCAGTGGGACAGGGTCTACTGAAGCTTTCTTT
CASSGTGSTEAFF
>TRBV6-1|-|TRBJ2-5|TRBD2
TGTGCCAGCAGTTCCCGGGGGGAGGGCGATGAGACCCAGTACTTC
CASSSRGEGDETQYF
>TRBV30|many|TRBJ1-1|-
TGTGCCTGTCACCAACGGGGAAGGAAAACTGAAGCTTTCTTT
CACHQRGRKTEAFF
>TRBV20-1|many|TRBJ2-7|TRBD2
TGCAGTGCTAGGGCAGGGACTAGCAGATTCTACGAGCAGTACTTC
CSARAGTSRFYEQYF
>TRBV10-2|-|TRBJ2-7|TRBD1
TGCGCCATCAGGACAGGTACCTACGAGCAGTACTTC
CAIRTGTYEQYF
>TRBV28|-|TRBJ2-7|-
TGTGCCACCCAGGGTGGGTCCTACGAGCAGTACTTC
CATQGGSYEQYF
>TRBV6-2/TRBV6-3|-|TRBJ1-5|-
TGTGCCAGCAGTTTATCGAATACACCCTATAGCAATCAGCCCCAGCATTTT
CASSLSNTPYSNQPQHF
>TRBV27|few|TRBJ2-1|TRBD2
TGTGCCAGCAGTCCACTAGCGGGTCTAAGCTCCTACAATGAGCAGTTCTTC
CASSPLAGLSSYNEQFF
>TRBV5-1|many|TRBJ2-7|-
TGCGCCAGCAGCTTTTCGGCTAGCGATTACGAGCAGTACTTC
CASSFSASDYEQYF
>TRBV15|many|TRBJ1-1|-
TGTGCCACCTTGCCCCGATCTATGAACACTGAAGCTTTCTTT
CATLPRSMNTEAFF
>TRBV28|-|TRBJ2-2|-
TGTGCCAGCATCCCTGGGGGAGGTCGGACCGGGGAGCTGTTTTTT
CASIPGGGRTGELFF
>TRBV10-3|many|TRBJ2-7|-
TGTGCCATCAGTGTTTTGGCTTACGAGCAGTACTTC
CAISVLAYEQYF
>TRBV5-1|few|TRBJ2-5|-
TGCGCCAGCACCATCTCGGGCGGGTCCCAAGAGACCCAGTACTTC
CASTISGGSQETQYF
>TRBV7-9|many|TRBJ2-5|-
TGTGCCAGCAGCCGAGGGAATGGGGAGACCCAGTACTTC
CASSRGNGETQYF
>TRBV20-1|many|TRBJ2-1|TRBD2
TGCAGTGCTAGAGCTGGGACTAGCGTGAATGAGCAGTTCTTC
CSARAGTSVNEQFF
>TRBV7-3|few|TRBJ2-2|TRBD2
TGTGCCAGCAGCTTGGGACTAGCGAAGGGCGGGGAGCTGTTTTTT
CASSLGLAKGGELFF
>TRBV10-3|-|TRBJ2-7|-
TGTGCCATCCAGAAGAGGGAGGAGACCTACGAGCAGTACTTC
CAIQKREETYEQYF
>TRBV6-1|-|TRBJ2-1|-
TGTGCCAGCAGCTTCACAGGGGAGGGTGAGCAGTTCTTC
CASSFTGEGEQFF
>TRBV4-1|-|TRBJ2-5|-
TGCGCCAGCAGCCAAGGTCCGGGGGCGGGTGAGACCCAGTACTTC
CASSQGPGAGETQYF
>TRBV6-1|many|TRBJ2-5|-
TGTGCCAGCAGTGGACTAGGGACTTTACAAGAGACCCAGTACTTC
CASSGLGTLQETQYF
>TRBV14|many|TRBJ2-1|TRBD2
TGTGCCAGCAGCCAAGAGACTAGCGGGAACTACAATGAGCAGTTCTTC
CASSQETSGNYNEQFF
>TRBV20-1|few|TRBJ2-7|-
TGCAGTGCTAGAGTCCTAGGGGAGGGGGCCTACGAGCAGTACTTC
CSARVLGEGAYEQYF
>TRBV20-1|many|TRBJ2-1|-
TGCAGTGCTAGAAAAACCTACAATGAGCAGTTCTTC
CSARKTYNEQFF
>TRBV19|-|TRBJ2-2|-
TGTGCCAGTAGATACTTGGGCGGAGCGAACACCGGGGAGCTGTTTTTT
CASRYLGGANTGELFF
>TRBV30|many|TRBJ1-1|TRBD1
TGTGCCTGGAGTTCCAGGGGGGTCACTGAAGCTTTCTTT
CAWSSRGVTEAFF
>TRBV6-1|many|TRBJ1-1|-
TGTGCCAGCAGTTACTCTGAACAGGATGGCAATGAAGCTTTCTTT
CASSYSEQDGNEAFF
>TRBV28|many|TRBJ2-7|-
TGTGCCAGCCAGGACACCACCTACGAGCAGTACTTC
CASQDTTYEQYF
>TRBV27|few|TRBJ2-7|TRBD2
TGTGCCAGCAGTTGGGGTAGCGGGAATTACGAGCAGTACTTC
CASSWGSGNYEQYF
>TRBV2|few|TRBJ2-2|TRBD2
TGTGCCAGCAGCGAAGAGGGGGGACTAGCGGGAAGGGAGCTGTTTTTT
CASSEEGGLAGRELFF
>TRBV28|many|TRBJ2-1|-
TGTGCCAGCAGCCCGAAGAGGGGCACCCATACGTCGGATGAGCAGTTCTTC
CASSPKRGTHTSDEQFF
>TRBV6-5|many|TRBJ1-2|TRBD1
TGTGCCAGCAGTTACGCCCAGGGGGCCTCTGGCTACACCTTC
CASSYAQGASGYTF
>TRBV3-1|-|TRBJ2-1|TRBD2
TGTGCCAGCAGCCAACTAATAGCGGGAGGGTCCTACAATGAGCAGTTCTTC
CASSQLIAGGSYNEQFF
>TRBV10-3|many|TRBJ2-7|TRBD1
TGTGCCTACTCGCCGGGACAGGGGGTCTACGAGCAGTACTTC
CAYSPGQGVYEQYF
>TRBV5-1|-|TRBJ2-5|TRBD1
TGCGCCAGCAGCGGGGGGACAGGGGAGACCCAGTACTTC
CASSGGTGETQYF
>TRBV27|many|TRBJ2-1|TRBD2
TGTGCCAGCAGCCTGACTAGCGGGATTGCCAATGAGCAGTTCTTC
CASSLTSGIANEQFF
>TRBV3-1|many|TRBJ2-1|-
TGTGCCAGCAGCAAAGGAGGCGGGAATGAGCAGTTCTTC
CASSKGGGNEQFF
>TRBV5-1|-|TRBJ2-3|TRBD2
TGCGCCAGCAGCTCCGGAACAGCGGGAGTAGATACGCAGTATTTT
CASSSGTAGVDTQYF
>TRBV29-1|-|TRBJ2-3|TRBD1
TGCAGTGCTGGACAGGCTAGCACAGATACGCAGTATTTT
CSAGQASTDTQYF
>TRBV7-9|many|TRBJ2-1|-
TGTGCCAGCACCGCTTGGATGGGTGAGCAGTTCTTC
CASTAWMGEQFF
>TRBV20-1|many|TRBJ1-1|TRBD1
TGCAGTGCTAGCAACAGGGGGAGCTGGGACACTGAAGCTTTCTTT
CSASNRGSWDTEAFF
>TRBV5-5|few|TRBJ2-5|-
TGTGCCAGCAGCAGGTCTGCTAGCGAAGAGACCCAGTACTTC
CASSRSASEETQYF
>TRBV18|-|TRBJ2-7|-
TGTGCCAGCTCATTAGGGGCAGCAGGCGGCTCCTACGAGCAGTACTTC
CASSLGAAGGSYEQYF
>TRBV15|few|TRBJ2-7|-
TGTGCCACCAGCAGAGTGTTATCGGAAGCGCGGAGCTACGAGCAGTACTTC
CATSRVLSEARSYEQYF
>TRBV5-1|many|TRBJ2-3|-
TGCGCCAGCAGCTCCGGGAGCAGCACAGATACGCAGTATTTT
CASSSGSSTDTQYF
>TRBV3-1|many|TRBJ2-3|TRBD2
TGTGCCAGCAGCCACCCTACCGGGACTAGCGGGAGGGCCTCTAGCACAGATACGCAGTATTTT
CASSHPTGTSGRASSTDTQYF
>TRBV7-8|few|TRBJ2-2|-
TGTGCCAGCGGGGGCCTTGGAAGTAACACCGGGGAGCTGTTTTTT
CASGGLGSNTGELFF
>TRBV30|-|TRBJ2-1|-
TGTGCCTGGAGTTTTTACGCCTCCTACAATGAGCAGTTCTTC
CAWSFYASYNEQFF